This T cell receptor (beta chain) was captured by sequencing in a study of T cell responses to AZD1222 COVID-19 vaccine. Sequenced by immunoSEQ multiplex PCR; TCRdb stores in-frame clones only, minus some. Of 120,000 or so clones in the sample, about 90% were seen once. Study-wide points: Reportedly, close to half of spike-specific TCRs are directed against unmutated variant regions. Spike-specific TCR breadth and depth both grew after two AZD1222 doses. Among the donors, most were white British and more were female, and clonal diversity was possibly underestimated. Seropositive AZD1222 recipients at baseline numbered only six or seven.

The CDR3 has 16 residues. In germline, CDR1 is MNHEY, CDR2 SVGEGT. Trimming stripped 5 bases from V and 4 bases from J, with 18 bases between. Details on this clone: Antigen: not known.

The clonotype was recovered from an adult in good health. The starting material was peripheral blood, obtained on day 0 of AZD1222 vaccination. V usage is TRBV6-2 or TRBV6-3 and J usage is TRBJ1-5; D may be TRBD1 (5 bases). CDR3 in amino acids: CASSRQNLQRNQPQHF. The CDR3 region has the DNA TGTGCCAGCAGTCGACAGAACCTCCAGAGGAATCAGCCCCAGCATTTT.